This T cell receptor (beta chain) was obtained from a study of a mutant IDH1 vaccine in newly diagnosed glioma (dated by TCRdb to the early 2020s). As for the study more broadly: Across visits V03 through V10, patients got a total of eight vaccinations, given in weeks 1, 3, 5, 7, 11, 15, 19 and 23. Vaccination was initiated 4-6 weeks after radiotherapy alone, or concurrently with temozolomide cycles in the chemotherapy-containing groups. Of the roughly 31 treated patients, roughly 60% were male and 37.5% were female, and the mean age was 40.4 years. Prior to enrollment, standard therapy consisting of radiotherapy alone, temozolomide alone, or radiochemotherapy with temozolomide had been administered to patients, with the combination being received by most patients. Six visits were used for peripheral blood collection: V03 (baseline), V05, V07, V10, V12 and V13. For exploratory analyses, about two dozen treated patients had longitudinal TCRB deep sequencing done wherever samples were available.

A remark on this clone: It has no known antigen specificity. It has no much larger one-base neighbor in the sample; base qualities were not kept.

The time point label, read with the paper, signifies: week 23, last vaccination. Each vaccine dose was 300 ug of a 20-mer mutant IDH1 peptide in Montanide, given subcutaneously with topical imiquimod. The donors had newly diagnosed IDH1-mutant astrocytomas of WHO grade 3 or 4 that showed loss of nuclear ATRX. The samples were drawn from NOA16, a multicentre, single-arm, open-label phase I trial in Germany that tested a mutant IDH1 peptide vaccine in humans for the first time. The DNeasy Blood and Tissue Kit was used to extract genomic DNA from EDTA blood for TCRB sequencing. CDR3 length: 15 amino acids, cysteine to phenylalanine. Only the CDR3 DNA is retained, 45 bases long and in frame from the first base. Trimming removed 5 bases from V and 3 bases from J; the gene matches leave 2 bases unexplained. Via the germline V gene, CDR1 is SGHTA and CDR2 FQGNSA. What the research found in general, with its limitations: It was noted by the authors that analyses of patient blood samples could not be reproduced owing to sample limitations. No apparent relationship was observed between pseudoprogression and alterations in the top peripheral T cell clonotypes detected by TCRB sequencing. Immune responses induced by the vaccine were seen in approximately 93% of patients across multiple MHC alleles. Availability determined which PBMC samples were chosen for TCRB deep sequencing.

Library method: the immunoSEQ multiplex PCR assay. Rearranged TCR beta chain sequences were amplified using the hsTCRB Kit according to the manufacturer's protocol. An Illumina MiSeq was used to sequence the TCRB libraries. On the study's bioinformatics: Demultiplexing, trimming and gene mapping were performed with the kit vendor's proprietary platform. Imported from immuneACCESS, the table was reduced by TCRdb to in-frame sequences with V and J called. These copies leave out some clones; in studies compared against another copy, an unresolved V gene accounts for under half, and the cause of the remainder is not known. V and J calls and clone size follow that table, whereas D and trimming were derived from the DNA. A total of about 82,000 clones appear in this sample, approximately 85% of them only once. Approximately 2.1% of the sample rests with the top ten.

The input for sequencing was PBMCs, taken from a glioma patient whose treatment included an IDH1 peptide vaccine. The TCR comes from a man aged 25-45 years with glioma. Some clones in this sample may be carry-over from other donors' samples. Here the chain combines TRBV7-2 and TRBJ2-3, with 13 bases aligning to TRBD2. The nucleotide sequence is TGTGCCAGCAGCGAGGGACTAGCGGGGACAGATACGCAGTATTTT. It is translated as CASSEGLAGTDTQYF.